The table lists the clone carrying this T cell receptor (beta chain) with a few counts. The antigen is not known. This record comes from a study of response to subunit inactivated influenza vaccine. The CDR3 is 15 residues long. V lost 5 bases and J lost 0, with 11 bases in between. Study results and caveats: Authors proposed each seasonal influenza vaccination draws in few new T cells.

TCRdb reanalysed the RT-PCR reads using MiXCR and keeps one entry per CDR3 protein. This sample has about 650,000 distinct CDR3 sequences, with 14% found just once. The receptor comes from a man over 45 who received an inactivated influenza vaccine. The sequencing used PBMCs from blood, collected about 14 days before vaccination. This chain connects TRBV12-3 or TRBV12-4 to TRBJ2-1; unclear D gene. The CDR3 DNA reads TGTGCCAGCAGTGGAGTAAGAGGCTCCTACAATGAGCAGTTCTTC. Its protein is CASSGVRGSYNEQFF.